The clone carrying this T cell receptor beta chain was recorded at least ten times. CDR1 and CDR2 from the germline V gene are SGHKS and YYEKEE (reference sequence). The length of the CDR3 is 16 residues. The V gene end was trimmed by 1 base and the J gene end by 2 bases; junction bases not matched to a gene: 6. From the RT-PCR reads, TCRdb called clonotypes with MiXCR, one entry per CDR3 protein. The sample lists 650,000 to 800,000 distinct CDR3 sequences; 13% to 15% were seen once. The chain joins TRBV5-5 to TRBJ1-2, with 9 bases matching TRBD1. Sequencing was carried out using memory CD4+ T cells from blood. This sequence originates from a female donor in good health, serving as a healthy control. CDR3 nucleotides: TGTGCCAGCAGCTTGCCGTCGGGGACAGGGAACTATGGCTACACCTTC. Translated, it gives CASSLPSGTGNYGYTF.